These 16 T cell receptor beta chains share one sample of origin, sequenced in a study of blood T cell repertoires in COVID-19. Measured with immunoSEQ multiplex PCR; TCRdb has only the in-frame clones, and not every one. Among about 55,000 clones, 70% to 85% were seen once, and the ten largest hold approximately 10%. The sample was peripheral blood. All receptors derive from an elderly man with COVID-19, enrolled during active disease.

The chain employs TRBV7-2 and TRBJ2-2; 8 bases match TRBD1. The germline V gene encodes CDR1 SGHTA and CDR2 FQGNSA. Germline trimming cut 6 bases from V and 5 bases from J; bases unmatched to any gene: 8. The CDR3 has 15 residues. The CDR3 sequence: CASSRDRGGTGELFF. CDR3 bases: TGTGCCAGCAGTCGTGACAGGGGAGGAACCGGGGAGCTGTTTTTT.

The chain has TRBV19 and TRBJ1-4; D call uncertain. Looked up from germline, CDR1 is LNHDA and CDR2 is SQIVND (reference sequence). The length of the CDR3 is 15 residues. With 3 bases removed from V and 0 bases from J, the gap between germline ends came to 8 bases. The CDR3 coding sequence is TGTGCCAGTAGTATGACACAAGCAACTAATGAAAAACTGTTTTTT. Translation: CASSMTQATNEKLFF.

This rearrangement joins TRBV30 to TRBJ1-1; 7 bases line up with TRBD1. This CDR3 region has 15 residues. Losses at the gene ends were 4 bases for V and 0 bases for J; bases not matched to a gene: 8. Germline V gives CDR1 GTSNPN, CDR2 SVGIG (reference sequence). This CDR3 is CAWTTGQNMNTEAFF. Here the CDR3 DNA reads TGTGCCTGGACGACGGGACAGAACATGAACACTGAAGCTTTCTTT.

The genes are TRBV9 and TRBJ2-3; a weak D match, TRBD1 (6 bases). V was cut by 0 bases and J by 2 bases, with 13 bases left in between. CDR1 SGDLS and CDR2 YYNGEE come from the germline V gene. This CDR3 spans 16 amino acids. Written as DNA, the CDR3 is TGTGCCAGCAGCGTAGATGAGGGGGTGCTCACAGATACGCAGTATTTT. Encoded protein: CASSVDEGVLTDTQYF. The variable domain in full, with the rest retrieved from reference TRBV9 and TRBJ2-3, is DSGVTQTPKHLITATGQRVTLRCSPRSGDLSVYWYQQSLDQGLQFLIQYYNGEERAKGNILERFSAQQFPDLHSELNLSSLELGDSALYFCASSVDEGVLTDTQYFGPGTRLTVL.

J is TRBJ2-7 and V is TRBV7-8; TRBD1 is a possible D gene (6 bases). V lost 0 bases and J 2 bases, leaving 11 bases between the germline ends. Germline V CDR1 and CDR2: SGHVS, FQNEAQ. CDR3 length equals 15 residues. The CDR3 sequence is CASSLAGAGAYEQYF. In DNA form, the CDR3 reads TGTGCCAGCAGCTTAGCGGGGGCAGGGGCCTACGAGCAGTACTTC.

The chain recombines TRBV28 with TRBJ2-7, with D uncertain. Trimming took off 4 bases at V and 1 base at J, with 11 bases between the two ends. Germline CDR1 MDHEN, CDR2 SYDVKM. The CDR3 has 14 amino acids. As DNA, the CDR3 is TGTGCCAGCAGTTCCCCCCCGAGATCCTACGAGCAGTACTTC. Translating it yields CASSSPPRSYEQYF.

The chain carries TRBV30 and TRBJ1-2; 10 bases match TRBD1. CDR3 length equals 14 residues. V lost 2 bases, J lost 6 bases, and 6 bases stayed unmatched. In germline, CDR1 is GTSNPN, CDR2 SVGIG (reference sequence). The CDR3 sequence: CAWSRDRGQDGYTF. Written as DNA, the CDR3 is TGTGCCTGGAGTCGTGACAGGGGGCAAGATGGCTACACCTTC.

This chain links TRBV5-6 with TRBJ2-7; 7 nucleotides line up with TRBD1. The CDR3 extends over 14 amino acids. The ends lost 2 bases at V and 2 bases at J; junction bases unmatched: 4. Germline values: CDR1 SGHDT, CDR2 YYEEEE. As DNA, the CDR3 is TGTGCCAGCAGCTTTGACAGGGTAGCCTACGAGCAGTACTTC. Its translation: CASSFDRVAYEQYF.

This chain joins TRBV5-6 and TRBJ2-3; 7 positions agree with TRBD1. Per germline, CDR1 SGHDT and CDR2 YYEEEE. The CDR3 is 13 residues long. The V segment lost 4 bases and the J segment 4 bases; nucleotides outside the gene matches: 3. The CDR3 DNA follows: TGTGCCAGCAGCGAGGGGACAGCAGATACGCAGTATTTT. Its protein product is CASSEGTADTQYF.

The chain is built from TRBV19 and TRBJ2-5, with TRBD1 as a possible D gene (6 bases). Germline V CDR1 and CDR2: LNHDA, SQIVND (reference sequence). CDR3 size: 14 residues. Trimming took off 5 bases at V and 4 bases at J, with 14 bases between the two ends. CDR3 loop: CASSFRDTGETQYF. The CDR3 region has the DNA TGTGCCAGTAGTTTCCGGGACACGGGAGAGACCCAGTACTTC.

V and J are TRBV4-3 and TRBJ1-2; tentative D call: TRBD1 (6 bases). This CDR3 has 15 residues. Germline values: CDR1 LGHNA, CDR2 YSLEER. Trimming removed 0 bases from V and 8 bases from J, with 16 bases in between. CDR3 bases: TGCGCCAGCAGCCAAGATCGAACAGGGCGAGAAGGCTACACCTTC. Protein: CASSQDRTGREGYTF.

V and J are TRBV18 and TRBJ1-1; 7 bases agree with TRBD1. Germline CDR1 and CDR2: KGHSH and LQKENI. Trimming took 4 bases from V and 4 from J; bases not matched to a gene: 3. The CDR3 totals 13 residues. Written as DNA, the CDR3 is TGTGCCAGCTCACTTGACAGGGTCACTGAAGCTTTCTTT. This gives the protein CASSLDRVTEAFF.

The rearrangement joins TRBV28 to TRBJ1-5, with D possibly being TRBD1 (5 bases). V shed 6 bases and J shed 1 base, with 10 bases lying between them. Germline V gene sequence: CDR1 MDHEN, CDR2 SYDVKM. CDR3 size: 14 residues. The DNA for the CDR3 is TGTGCCAGCAGGAAGTCAGGGAGCAATCAGCCCCAGCATTTT. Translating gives CASRKSGSNQPQHF.

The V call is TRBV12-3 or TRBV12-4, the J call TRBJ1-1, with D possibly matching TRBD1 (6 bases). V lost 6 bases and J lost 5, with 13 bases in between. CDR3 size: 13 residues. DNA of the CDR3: TGTGCCAGCAGCTGGGGAGGGGGAACTGAAGCTTTCTTT. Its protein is CASSWGGGTEAFF.

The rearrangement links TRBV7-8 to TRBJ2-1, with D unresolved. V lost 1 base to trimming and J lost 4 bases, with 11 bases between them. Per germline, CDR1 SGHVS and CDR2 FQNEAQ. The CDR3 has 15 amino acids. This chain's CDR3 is CASSLVGGTYNEQFF. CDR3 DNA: TGTGCCAGCAGCTTAGTCGGCGGAACTTACAATGAGCAGTTCTTC. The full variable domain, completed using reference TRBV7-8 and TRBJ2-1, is GAGVSQSPRYKVAKRGQDVALRCDPISGHVSLFWYQQALGQGPEFLTYFQNEAQLDKSGLPSDRFFAERPEGSVSTLKIQRTQQEDSAVYLCASSLVGGTYNEQFFGPGTRLTVL.

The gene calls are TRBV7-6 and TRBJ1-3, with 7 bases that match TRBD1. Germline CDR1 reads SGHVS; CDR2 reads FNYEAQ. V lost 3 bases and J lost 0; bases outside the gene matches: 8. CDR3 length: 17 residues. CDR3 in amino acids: CASSLRGQRFSGNTIYF. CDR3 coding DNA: TGTGCCAGCAGCTTGAGGGGACAGCGCTTCTCTGGAAACACCATATATTTT.